A selection of T cell receptor beta chains follows, all from one sample in a study of regulatory dendritic cells for organ transplantation. TCRdb's table, derived via immunoSEQ multiplex PCR, lists solely in-frame clones and lacks some. This sample has tens of thousands of clones, with around 90% found just once. The sequencing input was naive CD8+ T cells from blood. The receptor set was obtained from a human donor in good health. The CDR3 runs from the conserved cysteine through the conserved F or W. The D gene is left open where the match is weak. A clone size is listed for some rows: how often the clone was seen (once, few, many), or a class if it is expanded.

CDR3aa,CDR3nt,len,d_gene,abundance,j_gene,v_gene
CASSYSHRGYYGYTF,TGTGCCAGCAGTTACTCTCACAGGGGTTACTATGGCTACACCTTC,15,TRBD1,NA,TRBJ1-2,TRBV6-5
CASSLGRAGELFF,TGTGCCAGCAGCTTAGGGCGGGCCGGGGAGCTGTTTTTT,13,NA,few,TRBJ2-2,TRBV11-2
CASSPPSSGQGFPNNEQFF,TGTGCCAGCTCACCACCGTCGTCGGGACAGGGGTTCCCGAATAATGAGCAGTTCTTC,19,TRBD1,NA,TRBJ2-1,TRBV18
CASSYFPGALNEKLFF,TGTGCCAGCAGTTACTTCCCAGGAGCCCTTAATGAAAAACTGTTTTTT,16,NA,NA,TRBJ1-4,TRBV6-6
CASSLSEFTSGRAAASYEQYF,TGTGCCAGCAGTTTATCTGAATTCACTAGCGGGAGGGCTGCGGCCTCCTACGAGCAGTACTTC,21,TRBD2,NA,TRBJ2-7,TRBV28
CASSWQGIYGYTF,TGTGCCAGCAGTTGGCAGGGAATATATGGCTACACCTTC,13,NA,NA,TRBJ1-2,TRBV6-5
CASRLDLPNTEAFF,TGTGCCAGCAGGCTCGACCTTCCGAACACTGAAGCTTTCTTT,14,NA,NA,TRBJ1-1,TRBV27
CASSFGGKSSYEQYF,TGTGCCAGCAGCTTTGGGGGAAAGAGCTCCTACGAGCAGTACTTC,15,NA,NA,TRBJ2-7,TRBV7-9
CASSRGGGQPQHF,TGTGCCAGCAGCCGAGGGGGAGGTCAGCCCCAGCATTTT,13,NA,NA,TRBJ1-5,TRBV7-2
CASSVSSYEQFF,TGTGCCAGCAGCGTAAGCTCGTATGAGCAGTTCTTC,12,NA,NA,TRBJ2-1,TRBV9
CASSYSIQGGSYEQYF,TGTGCCAGCAGTTACTCGATTCAGGGAGGATCCTACGAGCAGTACTTC,16,NA,NA,TRBJ2-7,TRBV6-5
CASSISASNYGYTF,TGTGCCAGTAGTATATCGGCATCTAACTATGGCTACACCTTC,14,NA,NA,TRBJ1-2,TRBV19
CASSSDGNTIYF,TGTGCCAGCAGCTCGGACGGAAACACCATATATTTT,12,NA,NA,TRBJ1-3,TRBV11-1
CASSPTGNQPQHF,TGTGCCAGCAGCCCGACAGGCAATCAGCCCCAGCATTTT,13,NA,NA,TRBJ1-5,TRBV7-8
CASSLALGPRAVFANEQYF,TGTGCCAGCAGCTTAGCTCTCGGACCACGGGCGGTCTTCGCAAACGAGCAGTACTTC,19,NA,once,TRBJ2-7,TRBV7-8
CASSRARQYF,TGTGCCAGCAGCCGGGCTCGGCAGTATTTT,10,NA,NA,TRBJ2-3,TRBV7-9
CASSRGYNNEQFF,TGTGCCAGCAGCCGGGGCTATAACAATGAGCAGTTCTTC,13,NA,NA,TRBJ2-1,TRBV9
CASSGGGGWHF,TGTGCCAGCAGCGGTGGGGGAGGGTGGCACTTC,11,TRBD2,NA,TRBJ2-7,TRBV9
CASIRDIGWGEQFF,TGTGCCAGCATCAGGGACATTGGCTGGGGTGAGCAGTTCTTC,14,NA,NA,TRBJ2-1,TRBV2
CASSEADSLSYEQYF,TGTGCCAGCAGCGAGGCGGACAGCCTATCCTACGAGCAGTACTTC,15,NA,NA,TRBJ2-7,TRBV5-5
CATTPTEVSNCEQYF,TGCGCCACCACCCCAACTGAAGTCTCGAATTGCGAGCAGTACTTC,15,NA,NA,TRBJ2-7,TRBV10-1
CASSSAGITYEQYF,TGTGCCAGCAGCTCCGCGGGAATTACCTACGAGCAGTACTTC,14,NA,NA,TRBJ2-7,TRBV5-6
CASSSIGGDQETQYF,TGTGCCAGCAGCTCCATCGGGGGAGACCAAGAGACCCAGTACTTC,15,NA,NA,TRBJ2-5,TRBV7-9
CASSAGGGEAFF,TGTGCCAGCAGTGCCGGAGGGGGCGAAGCTTTCTTT,12,TRBD1,NA,TRBJ1-1,TRBV25-1
CASTRAGLKNEQFF,TGTGCCAGCACTAGGGCAGGGTTGAAGAATGAGCAGTTCTTC,14,NA,NA,TRBJ2-1,TRBV27
CASLHGQTSTDTQYF,TGTGCCAGCCTCCATGGGCAAACTAGCACAGATACGCAGTATTTT,15,NA,once,TRBJ2-3,TRBV2